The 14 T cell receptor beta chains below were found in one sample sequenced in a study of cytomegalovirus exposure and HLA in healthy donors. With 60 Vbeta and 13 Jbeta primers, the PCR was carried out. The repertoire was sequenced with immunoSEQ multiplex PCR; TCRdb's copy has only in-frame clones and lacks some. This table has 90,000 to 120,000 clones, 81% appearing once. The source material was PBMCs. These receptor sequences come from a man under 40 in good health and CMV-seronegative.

Written as DNA, the CDR3 is TGTGCCAGCAGCCTAGGGGGGGACTATGGCTACACCTTC. This codes for CASSLGGDYGYTF. This chain connects TRBV5-6 to TRBJ1-2; D may be TRBD1 (6 bases). Per germline, CDR1 SGHDT and CDR2 YYEEEE. CDR3 length: 13 residues. Trimming took 4 bases from V and 3 from J, leaving 10 bases between them.

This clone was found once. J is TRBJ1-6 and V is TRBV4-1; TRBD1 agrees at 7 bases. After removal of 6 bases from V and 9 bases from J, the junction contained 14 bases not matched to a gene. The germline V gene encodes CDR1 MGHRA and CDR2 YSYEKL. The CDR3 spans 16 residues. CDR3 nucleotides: TGCGCCAGCAGGTCACCGATGACAGGGTCGAGTTCACCCCTCCACTTT. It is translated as CASRSPMTGSSSPLHF.

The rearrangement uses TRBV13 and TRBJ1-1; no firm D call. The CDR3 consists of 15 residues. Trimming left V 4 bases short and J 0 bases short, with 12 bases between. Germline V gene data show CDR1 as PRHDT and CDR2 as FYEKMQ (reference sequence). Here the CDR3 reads CASSSNRKLNTEAFF. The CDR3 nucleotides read TGTGCCAGCAGCTCCAACAGAAAGCTGAACACTGAAGCTTTCTTT.

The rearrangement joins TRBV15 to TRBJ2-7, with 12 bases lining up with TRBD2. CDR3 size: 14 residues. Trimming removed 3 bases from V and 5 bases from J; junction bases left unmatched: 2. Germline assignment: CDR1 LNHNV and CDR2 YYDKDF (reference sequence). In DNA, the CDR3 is TGTGCCACCAGCAGGCTAGCGGGGGGGAACGAGCAGTACTTC. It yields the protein CATSRLAGGNEQYF.

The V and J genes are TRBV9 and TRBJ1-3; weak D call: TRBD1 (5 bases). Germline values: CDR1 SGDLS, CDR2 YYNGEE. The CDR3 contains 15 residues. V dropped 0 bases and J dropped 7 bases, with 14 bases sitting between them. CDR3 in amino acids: CASSVGQLIGNTIYF. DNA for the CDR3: TGTGCCAGCAGCGTAGGACAGCTAATCGGGAACACCATATATTTT.

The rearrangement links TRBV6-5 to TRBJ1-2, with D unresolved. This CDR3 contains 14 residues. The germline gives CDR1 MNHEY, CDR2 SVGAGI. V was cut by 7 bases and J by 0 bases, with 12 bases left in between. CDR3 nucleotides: TGTGCCAGCACCCCCTCGGTACCTAACTATGGCTACACCTTC. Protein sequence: CASTPSVPNYGYTF.

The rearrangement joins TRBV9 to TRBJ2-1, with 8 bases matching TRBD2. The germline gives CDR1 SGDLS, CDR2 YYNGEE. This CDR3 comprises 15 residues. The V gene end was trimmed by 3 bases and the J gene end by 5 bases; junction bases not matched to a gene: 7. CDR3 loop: CASSANSGTHNEQFF. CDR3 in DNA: TGTGCCAGCAGCGCAAATAGCGGGACTCACAATGAGCAGTTCTTC.

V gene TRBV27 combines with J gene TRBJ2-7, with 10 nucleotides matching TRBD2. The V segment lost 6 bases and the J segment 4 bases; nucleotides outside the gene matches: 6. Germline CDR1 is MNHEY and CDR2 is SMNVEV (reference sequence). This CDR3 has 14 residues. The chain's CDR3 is CASSSSGSAYEQYF. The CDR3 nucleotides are TGTGCCAGCAGCTCTAGCGGGAGTGCTTACGAGCAGTACTTC.

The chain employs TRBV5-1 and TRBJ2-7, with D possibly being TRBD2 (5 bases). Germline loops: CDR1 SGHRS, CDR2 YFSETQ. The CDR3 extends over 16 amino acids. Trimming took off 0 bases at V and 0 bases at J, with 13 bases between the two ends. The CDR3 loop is CASSLGAGTSSYEQYF. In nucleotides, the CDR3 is TGCGCCAGCAGCTTGGGGGCGGGTACCAGCTCCTACGAGCAGTACTTC.

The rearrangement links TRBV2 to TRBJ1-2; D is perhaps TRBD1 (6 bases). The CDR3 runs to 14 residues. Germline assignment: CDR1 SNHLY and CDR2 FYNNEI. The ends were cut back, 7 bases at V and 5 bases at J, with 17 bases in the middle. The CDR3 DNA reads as TGTGCCAGCATCCAGGCGGGGGCGGGATATGGCTACACCTTC. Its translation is CASIQAGAGYGYTF. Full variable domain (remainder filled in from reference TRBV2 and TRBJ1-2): EPEVTQTPSHQVTQMGQEVILRCVPISNHLYFYWYRQILGQKVEFLVSFYNNEISEKSEIFDDQFSVERPDGSNFTLKIRSTKLEDSAMYFCASIQAGAGYGYTFGSGTRLTVV.

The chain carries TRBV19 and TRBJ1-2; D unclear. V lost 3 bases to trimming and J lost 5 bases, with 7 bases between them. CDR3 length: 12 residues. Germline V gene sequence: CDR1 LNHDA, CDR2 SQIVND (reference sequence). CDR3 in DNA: TGTGCCAGTAGTATCGTTGAGTATGGCTACACCTTC. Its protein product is CASSIVEYGYTF.

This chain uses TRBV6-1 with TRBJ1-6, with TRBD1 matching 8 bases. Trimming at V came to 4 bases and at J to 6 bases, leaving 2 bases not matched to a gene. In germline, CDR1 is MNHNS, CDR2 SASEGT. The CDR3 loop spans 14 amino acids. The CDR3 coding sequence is TGTGCCAGCAGTGTCGACAGGGGTAATTCACCCCTCCACTTT. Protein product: CASSVDRGNSPLHF.

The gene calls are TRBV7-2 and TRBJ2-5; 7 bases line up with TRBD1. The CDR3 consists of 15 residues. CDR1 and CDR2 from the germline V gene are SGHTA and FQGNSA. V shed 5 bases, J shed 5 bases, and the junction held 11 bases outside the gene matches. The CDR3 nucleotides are TGTGCCAGCAGCAACCGCAGGGGGACGGGGGAGACCCAGTACTTC. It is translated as CASSNRRGTGETQYF.

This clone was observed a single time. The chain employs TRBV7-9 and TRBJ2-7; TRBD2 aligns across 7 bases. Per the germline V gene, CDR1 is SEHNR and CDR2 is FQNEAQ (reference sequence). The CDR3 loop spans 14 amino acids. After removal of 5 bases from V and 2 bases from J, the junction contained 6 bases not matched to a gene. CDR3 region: CASSKTSQTYEQYF. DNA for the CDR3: TGTGCCAGCAGCAAGACTAGCCAGACCTACGAGCAGTACTTC.